These 7 T cell receptor beta chains came from one sample sequenced in a study of cytomegalovirus exposure and HLA in healthy donors. PCR involved 60 Vbeta and 13 Jbeta primers. Repertoires were generated with immunoSEQ multiplex PCR, while TCRdb's copy carries only in-frame clones and drops some. The listing records 150,000 to 200,000 clones. Sequenced input: PBMCs. These receptors were collected from a woman aged 18-30 years in good health and CMV-seropositive.

The chain uses TRBV9 and TRBJ2-5; 9 bases are shared with TRBD1. The CDR3 is 17 residues long. Germline values: CDR1 SGDLS, CDR2 YYNGEE. V shed 0 bases and J 2 bases; nucleotides not matched to a gene: 8. The CDR3 spells CASSVGGGQGKQETQYF. The CDR3 DNA reads as TGTGCCAGCAGCGTAGGTGGGGGACAGGGCAAACAAGAGACCCAGTACTTC.

About this clone itself: Other DNA sequences from this sample encode an identical CDR3 as well. The chain has TRBV6-5 and TRBJ1-2; the D gene is possibly TRBD1 (6 bases). V was pared by 4 bases and J by 3 bases, with 9 bases between. Germline CDR1 is MNHEY and CDR2 is SVGAGI. The CDR3 length is 13 residues. Here the CDR3 DNA reads TGTGCCAGCAGTTCACAGGGCGACTATGGCTACACCTTC. This translates into CASSSQGDYGYTF.

This chain connects TRBV5-4 to TRBJ2-5, with D possibly matching TRBD1 (9 bases). Trimming shortened V by 2 bases and J by 4 bases, and 18 bases separated the two germline ends. Germline V CDR1 and CDR2: SGHNT, YYREEE (reference sequence). The CDR3 has 16 amino acids. The chain's CDR3 is CASSFTGGAGGETQYF. The CDR3 nucleotides read TGTGCCAGCAGCTTCACAGGGGGCGCGGGAGGAGAGACCCAGTACTTC.

CDR3 sequence reads: CASSSRSRGNTGELFF. Written as DNA, the CDR3 is TGTGCCAGCAGTTCAAGAAGCAGGGGGAACACCGGGGAGCTGTTTTTT. V is TRBV27 and J is TRBJ2-2, with TRBD1 as a possible D gene (6 bases). Germline V lookup: CDR1 MNHEY, CDR2 SMNVEV (reference sequence). The CDR3 runs 16 residues. The germline V and J ends were trimmed by 4 bases and 1 base, with 13 bases remaining between them.

The chain links TRBV6-5 to TRBJ2-1; TRBD2 aligns across 8 bases. Germline trimming cut 0 bases from V and 8 bases from J; bases unmatched to any gene: 6. CDR3 size: 15 residues. Germline loops: CDR1 MNHEY, CDR2 SVGAGI. In DNA, the CDR3 is TGTGCCAGCAGTTACTCGGCGGGACTAGTCGATGAGCAGTTCTTC. Amino acids: CASSYSAGLVDEQFF.

The V call is TRBV6-1, the J call TRBJ1-6; no firm D call. The germline CDR1 and CDR2 sequences are MNHNS and SASEGT. V lost 3 bases and J lost 5, with 5 bases in between. The CDR3 has 13 residues. The CDR3 nucleotides are TGTGCCAGCAGTGAGGAGAATAATTCACCCCTCCACTTT. Residues: CASSEENNSPLHF.

CDR3 nucleotide sequence: TGTGCCAGCAGAATCGAGCGAAGCTCCTACAATGAGCAGTTCTTC. Translating gives CASRIERSSYNEQFF. This sequence joins TRBV2 and TRBJ2-1, with D hard to call. The CDR3 is made up of 15 amino acids. V lost 6 bases and J 0 bases, leaving 12 bases between the germline ends. The V gene's germline CDR1 is SNHLY and CDR2 FYNNEI. The complete variable domain, with remaining parts taken from reference TRBV2 and TRBJ2-1, reads EPEVTQTPSHQVTQMGQEVILRCVPISNHLYFYWYRQILGQKVEFLVSFYNNEISEKSEIFDDQFSVERPDGSNFTLKIRSTKLEDSAMYFCASRIERSSYNEQFFGPGTRLTVL.